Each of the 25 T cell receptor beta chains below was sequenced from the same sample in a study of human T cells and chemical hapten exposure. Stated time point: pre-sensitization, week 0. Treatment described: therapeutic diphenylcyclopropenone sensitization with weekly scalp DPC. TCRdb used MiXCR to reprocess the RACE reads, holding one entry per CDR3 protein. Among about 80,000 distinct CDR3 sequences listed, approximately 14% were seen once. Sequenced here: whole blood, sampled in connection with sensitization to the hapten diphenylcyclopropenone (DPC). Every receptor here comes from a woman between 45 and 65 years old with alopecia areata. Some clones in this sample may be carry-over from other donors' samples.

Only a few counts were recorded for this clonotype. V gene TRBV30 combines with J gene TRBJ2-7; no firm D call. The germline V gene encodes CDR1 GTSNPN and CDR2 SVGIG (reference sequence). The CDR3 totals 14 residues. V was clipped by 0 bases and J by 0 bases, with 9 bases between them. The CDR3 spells CAWSVFGSSYEQYF. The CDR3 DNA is TGTGCCTGGAGTGTATTTGGCAGCTCCTACGAGCAGTACTTC.

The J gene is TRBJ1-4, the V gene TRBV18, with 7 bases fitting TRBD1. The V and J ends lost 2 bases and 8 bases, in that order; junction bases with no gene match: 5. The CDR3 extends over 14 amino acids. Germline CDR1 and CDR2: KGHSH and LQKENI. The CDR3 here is CASSPKGAEEKLFF. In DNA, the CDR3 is TGTGCCAGCTCACCAAAGGGGGCAGAAGAAAAACTGTTTTTT.

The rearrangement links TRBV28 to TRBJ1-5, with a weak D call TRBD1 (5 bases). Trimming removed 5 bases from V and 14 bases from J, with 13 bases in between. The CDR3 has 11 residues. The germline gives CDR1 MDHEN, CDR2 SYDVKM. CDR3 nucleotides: TGTGCCAGCAGTCCAGGGCGCCGTGAGCATTTT. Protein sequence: CASSPGRREHF. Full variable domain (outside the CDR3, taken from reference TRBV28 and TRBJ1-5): DVKVTQSSRYLVKRTGEKVFLECVQDMDHENMFWYRQDPGLGLRLIYFSYDVKMKEKGDIPEGYSVSREKKERFSLILESASTNQTSMYLCASSPGRREHFGDGTRLSIL.

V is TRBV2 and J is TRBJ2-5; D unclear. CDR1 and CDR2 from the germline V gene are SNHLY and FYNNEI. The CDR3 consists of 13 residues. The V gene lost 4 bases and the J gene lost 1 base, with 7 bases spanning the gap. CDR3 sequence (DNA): TGTGCCAGCAGTGGAGTCCGCCAAGAGACCCAGTACTTC. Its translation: CASSGVRQETQYF.

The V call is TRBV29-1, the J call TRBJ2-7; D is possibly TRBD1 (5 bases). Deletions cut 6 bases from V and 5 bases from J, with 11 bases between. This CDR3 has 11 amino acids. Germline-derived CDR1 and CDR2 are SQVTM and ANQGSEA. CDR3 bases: TGCAGCGTAGGGGCTTTAAACGAGCAGTACTTC. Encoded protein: CSVGALNEQYF.

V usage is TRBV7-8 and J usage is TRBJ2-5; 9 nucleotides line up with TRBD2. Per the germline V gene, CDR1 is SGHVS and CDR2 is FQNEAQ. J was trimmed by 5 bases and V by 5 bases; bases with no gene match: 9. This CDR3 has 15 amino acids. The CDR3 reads CASSLSGRSRETQYF. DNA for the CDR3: TGTGCCAGCAGCCTAAGCGGGAGGAGTCGGGAGACCCAGTACTTC.

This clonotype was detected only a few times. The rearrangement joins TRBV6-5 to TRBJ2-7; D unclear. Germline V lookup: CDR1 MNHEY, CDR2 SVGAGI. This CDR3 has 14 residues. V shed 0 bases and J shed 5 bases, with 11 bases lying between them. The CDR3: CASSYSPARDEQYF. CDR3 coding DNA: TGTGCCAGCAGTTACTCCCCTGCGAGAGACGAGCAGTACTTC.

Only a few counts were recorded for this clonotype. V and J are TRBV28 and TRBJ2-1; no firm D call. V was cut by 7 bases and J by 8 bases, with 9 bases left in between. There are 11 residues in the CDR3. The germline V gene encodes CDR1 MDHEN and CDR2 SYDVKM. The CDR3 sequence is CASNVLHEQFF. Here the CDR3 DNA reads TGTGCCAGCAACGTACTCCATGAGCAGTTCTTC.

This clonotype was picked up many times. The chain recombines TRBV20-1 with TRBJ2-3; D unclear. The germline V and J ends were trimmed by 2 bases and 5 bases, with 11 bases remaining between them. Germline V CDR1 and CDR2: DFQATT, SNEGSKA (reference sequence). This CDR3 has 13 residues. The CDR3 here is CSARFQAQDTQYF. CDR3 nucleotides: TGCAGTGCTAGATTCCAGGCGCAAGATACGCAGTATTTT.

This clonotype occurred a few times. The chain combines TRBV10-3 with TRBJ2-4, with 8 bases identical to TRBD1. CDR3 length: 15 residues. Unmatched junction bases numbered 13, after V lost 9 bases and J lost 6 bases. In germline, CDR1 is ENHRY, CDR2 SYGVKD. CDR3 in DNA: TGTGCCATTAATAACAGGGGGATCTCCGGAAACATTCAGTACTTC. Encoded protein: CAINNRGISGNIQYF.

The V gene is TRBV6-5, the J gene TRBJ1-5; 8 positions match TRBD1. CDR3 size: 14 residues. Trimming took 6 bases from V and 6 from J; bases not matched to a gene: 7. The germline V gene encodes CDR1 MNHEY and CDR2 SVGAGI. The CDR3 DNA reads TGTGCCAGCAGCCAAGGACAGGGAGGTCAGCCCCAGCATTTT. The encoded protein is CASSQGQGGQPQHF.

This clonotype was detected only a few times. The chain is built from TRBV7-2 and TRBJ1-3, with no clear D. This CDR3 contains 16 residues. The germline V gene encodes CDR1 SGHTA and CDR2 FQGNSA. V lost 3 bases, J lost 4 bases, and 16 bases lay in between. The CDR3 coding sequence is TGTGCCAGCAGCTTGGCAGGAAGATATGGGGGAAACACCATATATTTT. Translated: CASSLAGRYGGNTIYF.

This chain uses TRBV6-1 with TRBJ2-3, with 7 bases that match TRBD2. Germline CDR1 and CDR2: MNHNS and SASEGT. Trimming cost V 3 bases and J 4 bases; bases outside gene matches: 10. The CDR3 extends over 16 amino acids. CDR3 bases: TGTGCCAGCAGTGACCGGGGGAGGGCCCTCTCAGATACGCAGTATTTT. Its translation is CASSDRGRALSDTQYF.

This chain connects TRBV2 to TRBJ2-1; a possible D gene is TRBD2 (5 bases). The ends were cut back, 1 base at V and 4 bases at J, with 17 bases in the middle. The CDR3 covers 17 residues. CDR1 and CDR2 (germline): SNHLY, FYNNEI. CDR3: CASSEVKPAVIYNEQFF. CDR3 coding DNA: TGTGCCAGCAGTGAAGTAAAACCAGCGGTAATTTACAATGAGCAGTTCTTC.

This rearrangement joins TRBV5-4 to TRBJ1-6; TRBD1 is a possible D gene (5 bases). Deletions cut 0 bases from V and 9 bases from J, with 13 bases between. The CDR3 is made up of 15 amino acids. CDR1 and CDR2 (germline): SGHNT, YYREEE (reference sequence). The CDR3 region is CASSLDGTRGSPLHF. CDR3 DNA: TGTGCCAGCAGCTTGGACGGGACCAGAGGTTCACCCCTCCACTTT.

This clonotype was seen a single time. CDR3: CASRPGTGLETQYF. The DNA of the CDR3 is TGTGCCAGCAGACCCGGGACAGGGCTAGAGACCCAGTACTTC. This chain links TRBV12-3 or TRBV12-4 with TRBJ2-5, with 9 positions matching TRBD1. This CDR3 spans 14 amino acids. Unmatched junction bases numbered 6, after V lost 6 bases and J lost 4 bases.

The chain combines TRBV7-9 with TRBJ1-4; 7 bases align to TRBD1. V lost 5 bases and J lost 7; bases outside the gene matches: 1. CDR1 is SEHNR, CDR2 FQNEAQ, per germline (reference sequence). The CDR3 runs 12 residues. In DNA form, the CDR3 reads TGTGCCAGCAGCCCAGGGGGTGAAAAACTGTTTTTT. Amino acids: CASSPGGEKLFF.

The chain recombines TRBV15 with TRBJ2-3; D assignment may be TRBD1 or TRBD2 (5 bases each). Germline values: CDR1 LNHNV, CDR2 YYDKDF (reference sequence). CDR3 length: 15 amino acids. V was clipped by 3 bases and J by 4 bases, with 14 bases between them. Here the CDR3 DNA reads TGTGCCACCAGCAGTGGGGGAGCTAATCCAGATACGCAGTATTTT. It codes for CATSSGGANPDTQYF. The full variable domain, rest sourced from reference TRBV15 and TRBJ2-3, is DAMVIQNPRYQVTQFGKPVTLSCSQTLNHNVMYWYQQKSSQAPKLLFHYYDKDFNNEADTPDNFQSRRPNTSFCFLDIRSPGLGDTAMYLCATSSGGANPDTQYFGPGTRLTVL.

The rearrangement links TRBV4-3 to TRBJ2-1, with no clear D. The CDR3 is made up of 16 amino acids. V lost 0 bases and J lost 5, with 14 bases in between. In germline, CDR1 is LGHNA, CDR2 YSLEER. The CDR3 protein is CASSQEASWGHNEQFF. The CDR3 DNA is TGCGCCAGCAGCCAAGAGGCTAGTTGGGGTCACAATGAGCAGTTCTTC.

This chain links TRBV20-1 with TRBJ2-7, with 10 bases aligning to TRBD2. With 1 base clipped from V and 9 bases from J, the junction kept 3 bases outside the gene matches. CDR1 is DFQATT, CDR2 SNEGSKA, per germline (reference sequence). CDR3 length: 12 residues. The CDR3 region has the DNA TGCAGTGCTAGAGCTAGCGGGAGTTGGCAGTACTTC. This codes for CSARASGSWQYF.

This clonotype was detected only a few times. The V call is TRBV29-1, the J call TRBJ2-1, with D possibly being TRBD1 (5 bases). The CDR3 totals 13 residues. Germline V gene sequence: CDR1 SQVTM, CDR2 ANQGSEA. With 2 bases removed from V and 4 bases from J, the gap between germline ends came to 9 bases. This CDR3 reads CSVETGPYNEQFF. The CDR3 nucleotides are TGCAGCGTTGAAACAGGACCGTACAATGAGCAGTTCTTC.

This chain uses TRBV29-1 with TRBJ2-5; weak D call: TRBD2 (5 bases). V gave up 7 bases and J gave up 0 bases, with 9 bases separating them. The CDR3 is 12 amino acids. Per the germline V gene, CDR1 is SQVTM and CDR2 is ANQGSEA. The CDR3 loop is CSGLADQETQYF. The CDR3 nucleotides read TGCAGCGGTCTAGCAGACCAAGAGACCCAGTACTTC.

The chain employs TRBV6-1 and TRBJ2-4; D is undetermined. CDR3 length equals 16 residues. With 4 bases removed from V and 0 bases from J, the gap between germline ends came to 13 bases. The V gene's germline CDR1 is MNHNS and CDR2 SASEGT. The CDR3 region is CASSAQVSSAKNIQYF. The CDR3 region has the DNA TGTGCCAGCAGTGCCCAAGTATCCTCAGCCAAAAACATTCAGTACTTC.

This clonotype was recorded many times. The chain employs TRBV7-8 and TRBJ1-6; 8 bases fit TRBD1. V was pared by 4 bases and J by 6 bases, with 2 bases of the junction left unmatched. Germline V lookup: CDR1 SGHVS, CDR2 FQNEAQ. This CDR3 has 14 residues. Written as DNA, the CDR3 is TGTGCCAGCAGCTCGGACAGGGCTAATTCACCCCTCCACTTT. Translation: CASSSDRANSPLHF. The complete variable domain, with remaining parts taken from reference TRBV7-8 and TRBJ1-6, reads GAGVSQSPRYKVAKRGQDVALRCDPISGHVSLFWYQQALGQGPEFLTYFQNEAQLDKSGLPSDRFFAERPEGSVSTLKIQRTQQEDSAVYLCASSSDRANSPLHFGNGTRLTVT.

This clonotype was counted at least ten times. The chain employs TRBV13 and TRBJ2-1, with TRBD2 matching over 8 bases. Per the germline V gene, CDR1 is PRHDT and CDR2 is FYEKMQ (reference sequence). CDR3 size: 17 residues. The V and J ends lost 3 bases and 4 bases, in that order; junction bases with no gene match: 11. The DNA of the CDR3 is TGTGCCAGCAGCTTTCGGACTAGCTCCCTTGATTACAATGAGCAGTTCTTC. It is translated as CASSFRTSSLDYNEQFF. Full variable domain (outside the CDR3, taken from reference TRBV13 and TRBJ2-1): AAGVIQSPRHLIKEKRETATLKCYPIPRHDTVYWYQQGPGQDPQFLISFYEKMQSDKGSIPDRFSAQQFSDYHSELNMSSLELGDSALYFCASSFRTSSLDYNEQFFGPGTRLTVL.